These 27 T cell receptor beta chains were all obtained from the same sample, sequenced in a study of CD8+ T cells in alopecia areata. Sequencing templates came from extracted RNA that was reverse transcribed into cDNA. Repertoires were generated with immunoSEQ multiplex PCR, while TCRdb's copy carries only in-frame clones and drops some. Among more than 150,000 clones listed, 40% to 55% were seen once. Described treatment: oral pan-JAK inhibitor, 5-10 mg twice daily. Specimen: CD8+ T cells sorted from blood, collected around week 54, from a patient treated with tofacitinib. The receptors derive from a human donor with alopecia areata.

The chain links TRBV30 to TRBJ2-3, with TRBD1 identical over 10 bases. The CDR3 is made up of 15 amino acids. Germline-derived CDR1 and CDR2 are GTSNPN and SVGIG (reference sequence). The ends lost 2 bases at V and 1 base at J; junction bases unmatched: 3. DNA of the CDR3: TGTGCCTGGAGTCTTGGGACAGGGGGCACAGATACGCAGTATTTT. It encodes CAWSLGTGGTDTQYF.

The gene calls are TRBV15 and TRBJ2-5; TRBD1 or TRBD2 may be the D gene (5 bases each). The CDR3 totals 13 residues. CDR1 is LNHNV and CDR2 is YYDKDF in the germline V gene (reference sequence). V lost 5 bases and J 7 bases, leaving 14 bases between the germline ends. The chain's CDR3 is CATSRDGAGTQYF. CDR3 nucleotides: TGTGCCACCAGCCGTGATGGGGCGGGGACCCAGTACTTC.

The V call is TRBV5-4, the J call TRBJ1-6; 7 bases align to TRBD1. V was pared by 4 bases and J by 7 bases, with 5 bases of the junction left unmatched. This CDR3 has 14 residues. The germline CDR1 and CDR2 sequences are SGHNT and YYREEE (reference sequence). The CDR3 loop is CASSKTGSNSPLHF. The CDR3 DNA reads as TGTGCCAGCAGCAAGACAGGGTCCAATTCACCCCTCCACTTT.

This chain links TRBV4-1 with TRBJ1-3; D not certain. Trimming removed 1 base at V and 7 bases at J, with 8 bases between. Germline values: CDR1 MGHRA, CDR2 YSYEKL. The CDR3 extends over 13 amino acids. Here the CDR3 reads CASSQGAENTIYF. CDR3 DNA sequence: TGCGCCAGCAGCCAAGGAGCGGAGAACACCATATATTTT.

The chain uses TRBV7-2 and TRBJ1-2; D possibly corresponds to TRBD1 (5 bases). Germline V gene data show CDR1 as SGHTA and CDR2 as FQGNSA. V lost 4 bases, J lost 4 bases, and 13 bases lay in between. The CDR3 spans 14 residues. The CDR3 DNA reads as TGTGCCAGCAGCTCAGGGACCGCCTTCTATGGCTACACCTTC. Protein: CASSSGTAFYGYTF.

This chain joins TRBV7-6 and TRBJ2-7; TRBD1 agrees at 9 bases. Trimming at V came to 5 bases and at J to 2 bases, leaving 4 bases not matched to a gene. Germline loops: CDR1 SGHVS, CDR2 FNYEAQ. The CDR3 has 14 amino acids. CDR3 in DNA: TGTGCCAGCAGCCGTGGGACAGGGCCCTACGAGCAGTACTTC. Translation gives CASSRGTGPYEQYF.

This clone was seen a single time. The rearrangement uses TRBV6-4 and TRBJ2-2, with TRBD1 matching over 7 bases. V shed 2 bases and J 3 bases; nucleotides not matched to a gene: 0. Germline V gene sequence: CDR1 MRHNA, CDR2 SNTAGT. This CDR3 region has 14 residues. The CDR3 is CASSDGQDTGELFF. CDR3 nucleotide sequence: TGTGCCAGCAGTGACGGACAGGACACCGGGGAGCTGTTTTTT.

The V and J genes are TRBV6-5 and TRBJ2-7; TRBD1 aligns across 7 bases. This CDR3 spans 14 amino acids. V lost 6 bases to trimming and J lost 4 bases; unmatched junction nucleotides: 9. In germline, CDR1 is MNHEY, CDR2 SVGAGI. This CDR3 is CASSPGTDPYEQYF. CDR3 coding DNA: TGTGCCAGCAGCCCCGGGACAGACCCTTACGAGCAGTACTTC.

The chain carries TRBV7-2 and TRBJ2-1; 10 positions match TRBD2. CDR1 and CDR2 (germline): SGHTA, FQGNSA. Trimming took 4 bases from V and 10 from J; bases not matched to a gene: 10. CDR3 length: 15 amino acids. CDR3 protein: CASSSGMGLAREQFF. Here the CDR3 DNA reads TGTGCCAGCAGCTCGGGGATGGGACTAGCGAGGGAGCAGTTCTTC.

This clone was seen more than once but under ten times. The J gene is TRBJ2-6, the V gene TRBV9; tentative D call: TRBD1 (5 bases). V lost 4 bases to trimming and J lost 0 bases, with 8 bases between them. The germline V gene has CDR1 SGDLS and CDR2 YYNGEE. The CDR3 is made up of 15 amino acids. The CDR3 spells CASSQDSSGANVLTF. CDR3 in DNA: TGTGCCAGCAGCCAAGACAGCTCTGGGGCCAACGTCCTGACTTTC.

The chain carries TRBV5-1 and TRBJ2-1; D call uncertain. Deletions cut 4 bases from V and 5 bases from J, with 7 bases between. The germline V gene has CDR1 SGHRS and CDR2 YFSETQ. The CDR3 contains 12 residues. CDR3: CASSADDNEQFF. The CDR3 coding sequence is TGCGCCAGCAGCGCAGATGACAATGAGCAGTTCTTC.

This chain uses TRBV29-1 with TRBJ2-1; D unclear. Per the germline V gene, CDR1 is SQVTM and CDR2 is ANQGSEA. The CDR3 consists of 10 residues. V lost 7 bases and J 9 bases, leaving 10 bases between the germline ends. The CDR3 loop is CSAATTEQFF. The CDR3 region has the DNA TGCAGCGCCGCGACCACTGAGCAGTTCTTC.

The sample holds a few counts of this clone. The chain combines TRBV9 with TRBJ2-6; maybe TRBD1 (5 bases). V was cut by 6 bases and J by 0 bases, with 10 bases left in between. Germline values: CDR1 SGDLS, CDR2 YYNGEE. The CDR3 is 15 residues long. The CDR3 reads CASTKGASGANVLTF. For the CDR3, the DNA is TGTGCCAGCACAAAAGGGGCCTCTGGGGCCAACGTCCTGACTTTC.

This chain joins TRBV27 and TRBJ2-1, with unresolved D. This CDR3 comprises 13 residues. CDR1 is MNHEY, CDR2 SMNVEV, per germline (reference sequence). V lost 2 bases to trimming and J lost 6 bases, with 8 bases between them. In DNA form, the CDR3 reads TGTGCCAGCAGTTTACTGTTCCCCAATGAGCAGTTCTTC. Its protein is CASSLLFPNEQFF.

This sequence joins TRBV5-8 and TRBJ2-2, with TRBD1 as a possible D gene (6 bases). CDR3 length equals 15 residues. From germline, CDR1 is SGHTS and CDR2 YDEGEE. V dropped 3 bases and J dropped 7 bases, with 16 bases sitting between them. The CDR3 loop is CASSSELQGLGELFF. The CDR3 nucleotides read TGTGCCAGCAGCTCCGAGCTACAGGGTCTCGGGGAGCTGTTTTTT.

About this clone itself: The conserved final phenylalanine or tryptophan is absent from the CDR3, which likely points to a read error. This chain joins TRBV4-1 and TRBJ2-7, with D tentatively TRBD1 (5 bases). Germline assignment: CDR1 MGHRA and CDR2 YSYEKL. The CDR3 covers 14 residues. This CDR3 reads CASSQAAGLDEQYL. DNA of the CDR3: TGTGCCAGCAGCCAAGCCGCAGGGCTGGACGAGCAGTACCTC.

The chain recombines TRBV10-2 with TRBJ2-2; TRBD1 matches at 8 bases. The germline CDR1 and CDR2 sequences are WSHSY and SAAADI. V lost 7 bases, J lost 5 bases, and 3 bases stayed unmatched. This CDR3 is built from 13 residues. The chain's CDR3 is CASKGQGTGELFF. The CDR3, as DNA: TGCGCCAGCAAAGGACAGGGAACCGGGGAGCTGTTTTTT.

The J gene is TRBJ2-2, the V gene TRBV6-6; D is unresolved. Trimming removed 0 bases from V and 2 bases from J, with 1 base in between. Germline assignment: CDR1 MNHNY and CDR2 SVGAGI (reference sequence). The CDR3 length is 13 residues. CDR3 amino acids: CASSYSNTGELFF. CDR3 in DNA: TGTGCCAGCAGTTACTCAAACACCGGGGAGCTGTTTTTT.

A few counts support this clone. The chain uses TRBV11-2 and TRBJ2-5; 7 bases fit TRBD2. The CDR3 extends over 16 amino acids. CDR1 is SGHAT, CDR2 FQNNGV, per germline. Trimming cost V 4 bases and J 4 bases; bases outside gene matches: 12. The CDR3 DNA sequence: TGTGCCAGCAGCTACACCGGACTAGTGGTTGGAGAGACCCAGTACTTC. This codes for CASSYTGLVVGETQYF. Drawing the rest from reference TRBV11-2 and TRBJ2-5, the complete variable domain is EAGVAQSPRYKIIEKRQSVAFWCNPISGHATLYWYQQILGQGPKLLIQFQNNGVVDDSQLPKDRFSAERLKGVDSTLKIQPAKLEDSAVYLCASSYTGLVVGETQYFGPGTRLLVL.

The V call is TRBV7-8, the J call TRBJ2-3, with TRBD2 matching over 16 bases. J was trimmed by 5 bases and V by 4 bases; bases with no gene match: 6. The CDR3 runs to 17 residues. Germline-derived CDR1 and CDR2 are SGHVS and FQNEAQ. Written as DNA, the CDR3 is TGTGCCAGCAGCTCGGGACTAGCGGGGGGGGATGGAGATACGCAGTATTTT. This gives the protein CASSSGLAGGDGDTQYF. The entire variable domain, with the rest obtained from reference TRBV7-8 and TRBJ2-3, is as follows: GAGVSQSPRYKVAKRGQDVALRCDPISGHVSLFWYQQALGQGPEFLTYFQNEAQLDKSGLPSDRFFAERPEGSVSTLKIQRTQQEDSAVYLCASSSGLAGGDGDTQYFGPGTRLTVL.

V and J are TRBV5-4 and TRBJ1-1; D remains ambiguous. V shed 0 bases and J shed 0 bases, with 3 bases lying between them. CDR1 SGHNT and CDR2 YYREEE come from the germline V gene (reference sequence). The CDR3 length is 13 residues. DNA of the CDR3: TGTGCCAGCAGCTTGGGGATGAACACTGAAGCTTTCTTT. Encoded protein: CASSLGMNTEAFF.

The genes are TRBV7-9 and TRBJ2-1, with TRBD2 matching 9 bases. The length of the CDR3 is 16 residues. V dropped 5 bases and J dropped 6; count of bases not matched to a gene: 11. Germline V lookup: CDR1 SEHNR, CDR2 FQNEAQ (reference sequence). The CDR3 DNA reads TGTGCCAGCAGCCCCCCTTTAGCGGGGGTTACCAATGAGCAGTTCTTC. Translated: CASSPPLAGVTNEQFF.

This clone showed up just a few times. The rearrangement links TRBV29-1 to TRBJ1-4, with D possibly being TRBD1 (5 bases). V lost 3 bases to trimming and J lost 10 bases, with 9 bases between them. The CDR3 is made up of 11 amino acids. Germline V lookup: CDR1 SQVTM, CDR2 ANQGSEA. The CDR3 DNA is TGCAGCGTTGACAGGGCCGGAAAACTGTTTTTT. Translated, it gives CSVDRAGKLFF.

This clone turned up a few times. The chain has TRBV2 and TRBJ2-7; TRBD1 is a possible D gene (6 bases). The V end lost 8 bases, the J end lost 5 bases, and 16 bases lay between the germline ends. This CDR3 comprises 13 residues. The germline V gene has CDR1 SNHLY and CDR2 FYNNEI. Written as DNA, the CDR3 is TGTGCCAGCGATCACAGGGATGGGAACGAGCAGTACTTC. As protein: CASDHRDGNEQYF.

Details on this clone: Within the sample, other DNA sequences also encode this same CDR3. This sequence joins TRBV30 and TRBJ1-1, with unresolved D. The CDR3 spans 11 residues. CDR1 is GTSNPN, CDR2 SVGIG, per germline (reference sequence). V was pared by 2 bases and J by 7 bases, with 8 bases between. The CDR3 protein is CAWSRGFEAFF. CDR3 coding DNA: TGTGCCTGGAGTCGGGGATTTGAAGCTTTCTTT.

CDR3 nucleotide sequence: TGTGCCAGCAGTCGAATCGGCCCTGAAGCTTTCTTT. Translated: CASSRIGPEAFF. V gene TRBV2 combines with J gene TRBJ1-1; no reliable D call. The CDR3 contains 12 residues. The V gene's germline CDR1 is SNHLY and CDR2 FYNNEI. V was pared by 5 bases and J by 6 bases, with 10 bases between.

CDR3 in amino acids: CASRGQGTQPQHF. As DNA, the CDR3 is TGTGCCAGCAGGGGACAGGGCACTCAGCCCCAGCATTTT. This chain connects TRBV25-1 to TRBJ1-5; 9 nucleotides agree with TRBD1. In germline, CDR1 is MGHDK, CDR2 SYGVNS. Losses at the gene ends were 6 bases for V and 6 bases for J; bases not matched to a gene: 3. CDR3 size: 13 residues.